The clone carrying this TCR beta chain was seen a few times. The antigen is undetermined. The data stem from a study of beta chain features in type 1 diabetes. TCRB transcripts that were expressed got sequenced, as all of the isolated RNA had been reverse transcribed. The average output of naive, central memory and regulatory T cell samples was approximately 3.6 million reads. Sequencing used immunoSEQ multiplex PCR; TCRdb keeps in-frame clones, though not all of them. The sample holds 200,000 to 300,000 clones, around 13% seen once. Study-level findings and limits: Researchers reported that naive, central memory and Treg TCRB repertoires appeared more similar in patients than in healthy donors. Type 1 diabetes patients had TCRB CDR3s that were shorter (moderately but significantly so) in all four CD4+ subsets.

CDR3 size: 14 residues. Germline CDR1 and CDR2: ENHRY and SYGVKD. Trimming removed 3 bases from V and 7 bases from J, with 13 bases in between. The material sequenced was naive CD4+ T cells from blood. This chain uses TRBV10-3 with TRBJ2-1; a weak D match, TRBD1 (5 bases). The origin of this receptor is a man aged 25-45 years with type 1 diabetes. The chain's CDR3 is CAISDRDRANEQFF. CDR3 sequence (DNA): TGTGCCATCAGTGACAGGGATAGGGCTAATGAGCAGTTCTTC.